The clone carrying this TCR beta chain was seen only a few times. Its antigen is not identified. The CDR3 length is 17 residues. The V and J ends lost 3 bases and 2 bases respectively, with 14 bases between them. Germline V gene lookup returns CDR1 MNHEY and CDR2 SMNVEV (reference sequence). The data were obtained in a study of response to subunit inactivated influenza vaccine. TCRdb recomputed calls from the RT-PCR reads with MiXCR, one row per CDR3 protein. The table records more than 500,000 distinct CDR3 sequences, approximately 10% of them present only once. Study results and caveats: It was suggested by the authors that few new T cells are recruited by each seasonal influenza vaccination.

The same specimen was also included in a second study, on T cells expressing NK-cell markers. That investigation notes: The authors made TCR beta cDNA libraries by 5'RACE template switching. This switching added a universal primer site and UMIs. Seven sequenced donors out of eight were HCMV-seropositive, one seronegative. In a group of several donors, dominant NKG2C+ clonotypes represented roughly 1.0-7.5% of CD8+ T cells. No clear determination of HCMV specificity was made for expanded NKG2C+ T cell clones.

The receptor was derived from a man aged 50 to 60 who received an inactivated influenza vaccine. This sequence joins TRBV27 and TRBJ1-6; D is uncertain. The sequencing used PBMCs from blood, collected on the day of vaccination. The CDR3 DNA sequence: TGTGCCAGCAGTTTTACAGCAGGCAAAGCCTATAATTCACCCCTCCACTTT. Translation: CASSFTAGKAYNSPLHF.